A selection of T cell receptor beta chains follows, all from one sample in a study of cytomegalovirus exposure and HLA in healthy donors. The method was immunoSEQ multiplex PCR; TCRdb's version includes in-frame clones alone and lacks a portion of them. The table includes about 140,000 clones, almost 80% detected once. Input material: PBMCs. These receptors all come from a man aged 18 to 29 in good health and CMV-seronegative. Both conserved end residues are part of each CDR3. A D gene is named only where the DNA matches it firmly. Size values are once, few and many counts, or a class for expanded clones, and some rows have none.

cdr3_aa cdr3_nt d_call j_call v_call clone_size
CATSRDISGANVLTF TGTGCCACCAGCAGAGACATCTCTGGGGCCAACGTCCTGACTTTC . TRBJ2-6 TRBV15 .
CASSGGDSYEQYF TGTGCCAGTAGCGGGGGGGACTCCTACGAGCAGTACTTC TRBD2 TRBJ2-7 TRBV19 once
CASSVAGTWGEKLFF TGTGCCAGCAGCGTAGCAGGGACATGGGGGGAAAAACTGTTTTTT . TRBJ1-4 TRBV9 .
CASSENRRLSGNTIYF TGTGCCAGCAGCGAAAACAGGCGACTCTCTGGAAACACCATATATTTT . TRBJ1-3 TRBV6-1 .
CAISGTGGNYGYTF TGTGCCATCAGTGGGACAGGGGGTAACTATGGCTACACCTTC TRBD1 TRBJ1-2 TRBV10-3 once
CASSLHGGTEAFF TGCGCCAGCAGCCTACATGGGGGGACTGAAGCTTTCTTT . TRBJ1-1 TRBV4-3 .
CASSGRNTIYF TGTGCCAGCAGCGGCAGAAACACCATATATTTT . TRBJ1-3 TRBV5-6 few
CASSLRQGRRETQYF TGTGCCAGCAGCCTGCGACAGGGTAGGCGGGAGACCCAGTACTTC TRBD1 TRBJ2-5 TRBV7-2 .
CASSPGQTAYEQYF TGCGCCAGCAGCCCGGGACAGACCGCCTACGAGCAGTACTTC TRBD1 TRBJ2-7 TRBV5-1 .
CASSRKQGEEKPQHF TGTGCCAGCAGCCGTAAGCAGGGGGAGGAAAAGCCCCAGCATTTT TRBD1 TRBJ1-5 TRBV5-6 once
CASSRGQGLKTEAFF TGTGCCAGCTCGAGAGGACAGGGGCTGAAGACTGAAGCTTTCTTT TRBD1 TRBJ1-1 TRBV2 .
CASSTRDRGKPQHF TGTGCCAGCAGTACCCGGGACAGGGGTAAGCCCCAGCATTTT TRBD1 TRBJ1-5 TRBV6-5 .
CASGTQGSNQPQHF TGTGCTAGTGGTACGCAGGGGAGCAATCAGCCCCAGCATTTT . TRBJ1-5 TRBV12-5 .
CASSGTGNDGYTF TGTGCCAGCAGTGGGACAGGGAATGACGGCTACACCTTC TRBD1 TRBJ1-2 TRBV2 .
CASSPSRGQGATEAFF TGTGCCAGCTCACCATCACGGGGACAGGGGGCTACTGAAGCTTTCTTT TRBD1 TRBJ1-1 TRBV18 .
CASSTILVLSTEAFF TGTGCCAGTAGTACTATCCTCGTACTGAGCACTGAAGCTTTCTTT . TRBJ1-1 TRBV19 .
CASSPIMGVSNYGYTF TGTGCCAGCAGTCCGATCATGGGAGTCTCTAACTATGGCTACACCTTC . TRBJ1-2 TRBV27 .
CASSYLIQYSSGNTIYF TGTGCCAGCAGTTACCTAATACAGTACTCCTCTGGAAACACCATATATTTT . TRBJ1-3 TRBV2 .
CASSAWDSNQKEYF TGCGCCAGCTCAGCTTGGGACAGTAACCAAAAGGAGTACTTC TRBD1 TRBJ2-4 TRBV5-1 .
CASLGQLLHSEAFF TGTGCCAGCTTGGGACAGCTCCTCCACTCTGAAGCTTTCTTT TRBD1 TRBJ1-1 TRBV2 few
CASSSGTGLSYGYTF TGCGCCAGCAGCTCGGGGACAGGACTAAGCTATGGCTACACCTTC TRBD1 TRBJ1-2 TRBV5-1 .
CSATLGETQYF TGCAGTGCTACTCTAGGAGAGACCCAGTACTTC . TRBJ2-5 TRBV20-1 .
CASSQDRGTYEQYF TGCGCCAGCAGCCAAGATCGGGGAACCTACGAGCAGTACTTC . TRBJ2-7 TRBV4-3 .
CASSPGQGAPGANVLTF TGTGCCAGCAGCCCGGGACAGGGGGCGCCTGGGGCCAACGTCCTGACTTTC TRBD1 TRBJ2-6 TRBV7-2 .
CAWSVRSGLGEAFF TGTGCCTGGAGTGTACGTTCGGGACTCGGGGAAGCTTTCTTT . TRBJ1-1 TRBV30 .
CASSWQARKGDEQFF TGTGCCAGCAGCTGGCAAGCCCGAAAGGGGGATGAGCAGTTCTTC . TRBJ2-1 TRBV5-4 once
CASSAGRQPQHF TGTGCCAGCAGTGCAGGGAGGCAGCCCCAGCATTTT . TRBJ1-5 TRBV2 .
CASGLQGMHEQFF TGTGCCAGCGGGTTACAGGGAATGCATGAGCAGTTCTTC . TRBJ2-1 TRBV27 .
CASGLGLTGDQIYEQYF TGTGCTAGTGGTTTGGGGCTTACAGGCGATCAAATCTACGAGCAGTACTTC . TRBJ2-7 TRBV12-5 .
CASSYGQGYEQYF TGTGCCAGCAGCTATGGACAGGGATACGAGCAGTACTTC TRBD1 TRBJ2-7 TRBV5-6 .